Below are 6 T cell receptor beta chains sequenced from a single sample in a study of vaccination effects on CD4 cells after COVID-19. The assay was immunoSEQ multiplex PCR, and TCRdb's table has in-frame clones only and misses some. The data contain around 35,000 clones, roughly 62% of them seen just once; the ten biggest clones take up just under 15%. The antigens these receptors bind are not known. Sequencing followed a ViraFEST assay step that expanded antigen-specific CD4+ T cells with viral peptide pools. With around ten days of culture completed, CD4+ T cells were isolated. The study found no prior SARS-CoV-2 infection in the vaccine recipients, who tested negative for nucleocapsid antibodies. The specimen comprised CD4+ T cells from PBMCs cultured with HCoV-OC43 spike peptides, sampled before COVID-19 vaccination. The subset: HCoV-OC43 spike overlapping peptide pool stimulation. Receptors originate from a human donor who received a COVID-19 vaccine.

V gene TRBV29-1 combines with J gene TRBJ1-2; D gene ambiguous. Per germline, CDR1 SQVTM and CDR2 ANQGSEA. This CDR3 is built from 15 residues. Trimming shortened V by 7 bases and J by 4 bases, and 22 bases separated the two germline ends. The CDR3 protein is CSDTRGAGRPYGYTF. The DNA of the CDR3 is TGCAGCGACACCCGAGGCGCAGGCAGACCCTATGGCTACACCTTC. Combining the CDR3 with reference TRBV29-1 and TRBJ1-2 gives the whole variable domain SAVISQKPSRDICQRGTSLTIQCQVDSQVTMMFWYRQQPGQSLTLIATANQGSEATYESGFVIDKFPISRPNLTFSTLTVSNMSPEDSSIYLCSDTRGAGRPYGYTFGSGTRLTVV.

CDR3 region: CSVEGGAGGYTF. In DNA form, the CDR3 reads TGCAGCGTTGAGGGGGGCGCGGGGGGCTACACCTTC. This rearrangement joins TRBV29-1 to TRBJ1-2, with D possibly matching TRBD1 (6 bases). Germline loops: CDR1 SQVTM, CDR2 ANQGSEA. The CDR3 has 12 residues. Trimming pared 3 bases from V and 8 bases from J, leaving 13 bases between.

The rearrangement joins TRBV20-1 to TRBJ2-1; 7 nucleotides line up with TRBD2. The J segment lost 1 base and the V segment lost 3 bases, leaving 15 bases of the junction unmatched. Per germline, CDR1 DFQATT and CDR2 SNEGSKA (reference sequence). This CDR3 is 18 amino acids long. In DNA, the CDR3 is TGCAGTGCTAGTTTGTTTGATCGCGGGAGTCCTTCCTACAATGAGCAGTTCTTC. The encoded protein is CSASLFDRGSPSYNEQFF.

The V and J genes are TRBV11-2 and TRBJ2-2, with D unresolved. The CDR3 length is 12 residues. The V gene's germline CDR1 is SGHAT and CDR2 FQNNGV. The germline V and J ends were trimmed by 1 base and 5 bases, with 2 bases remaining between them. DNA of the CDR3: TGTGCCAGCAGCTTAGTAACCGGGGAGCTGTTTTTT. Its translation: CASSLVTGELFF.

The CDR3 is CASSDGPFTEAFF. The CDR3 coding sequence is TGTGCCAGCAGTGATGGTCCTTTCACTGAAGCTTTCTTT. The chain recombines TRBV12-3 or TRBV12-4 with TRBJ1-1; D is undetermined. The CDR3 has 13 residues. The germline V and J ends were trimmed by 5 bases and 4 bases, with 11 bases remaining between them.

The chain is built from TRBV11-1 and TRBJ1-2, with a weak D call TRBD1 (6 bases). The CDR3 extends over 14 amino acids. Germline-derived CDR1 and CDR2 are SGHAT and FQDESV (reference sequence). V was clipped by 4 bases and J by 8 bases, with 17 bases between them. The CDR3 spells CASSSSRQARGYTF. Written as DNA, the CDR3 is TGTGCCAGCAGCTCCTCGAGACAGGCTAGAGGCTACACCTTC.